This T cell receptor (beta chain) originates from a study of blood T cell repertoires in COVID-19. As for the study in general: COVID-19 samples, acute and convalescent, were from the United States, Italy and Spain. Sample material is recorded as cDNA or gDNA derived from T cells, B-cell-depleted T cells, or PBMCs.

Under the authors' procedure: The assay estimated nucleated cells by amplifying reference gene primers. The table came from immunoSEQ multiplex PCR; TCRdb's copy has only in-frame clones and leaves some out. V and J calls and clone size are given by that table; D and trimming were obtained from the DNA. The sample holds about 60,000 clones, around 80% seen once. The CDR3 sequence is 15 residues long. Germline V gives CDR1 KGHDR, CDR2 SFDVKD. V was pared by 5 bases and J by 7 bases, with 9 bases of the junction left unmatched. What was sequenced was peripheral blood. This receptor was identified in a human donor in a cohort sampled during active COVID-19. This rearrangement joins TRBV24-1 to TRBJ1-2, with 10 nucleotides matching TRBD1. The CDR3 DNA reads TGTGCCACCAGTGCCAAAGGGACAGGGGCTGCTGGCTACACCTTC. This sequence encodes CATSAKGTGAAGYTF.